This TCR beta chain was identified in a study of blood T cells in healthy people across ages. The authors ran a second PCR of 7 to 11 cycles using a sample-barcoded 5' primer and a J-beta primer mix. A tag from a template-switch adaptor with 12 random nucleotides marked each cDNA molecule. MiXCR, run by TCRdb on the 5' RACE reads, gives a single entry per CDR3 protein. Seen here are about 580,000 distinct CDR3 sequences, roughly 48% observed once, and the top ten hold approximately 25%. Deletions cut 8 bases from V and 6 bases from J, with 20 bases between. Looked up from germline, CDR1 is DFQATT and CDR2 is SNEGSKA (reference sequence). The CDR3 contains 14 residues.

The sample taken for sequencing was blood. This rearrangement joins TRBV20-1 to TRBJ2-1, with D perhaps TRBD2 (5 bases). The origin of this receptor is a man at least 80 years old in good health. For the CDR3, the DNA is TGCAGTACCTCCCCTGGGAGAGGCGGCAATGAGCAGTTCTTC. Its protein is CSTSPGRGGNEQFF.